The T cell receptor beta chain described here comes from a study of cytomegalovirus exposure and HLA in healthy donors. Study findings and constraints: Listed as cytomegalovirus-associated were 150 to 200 TCR beta chains.

While the first cohort had fewer than 850 subjects, the donors belonged to the separate validation cohort of over a hundred subjects. Worth noting for this clone: Its antigen remains unidentified.

V dropped 3 bases and J dropped 8; count of bases not matched to a gene: 11. The CDR3 has 15 amino acids. In germline, CDR1 is ENHRY, CDR2 SYGVKD. Method: immunoSEQ multiplex PCR; TCRdb's copy keeps in-frame clones and lacks some. The sample lists approximately 100,000 clones, around 89% seen once, with 1.5% to 2% in the top ten. The sequence was collected from a woman aged 18-30 years in good health and CMV-seropositive. The sample was PBMCs. The gene calls are TRBV10-3 and TRBJ1-2, with 8 bases lining up with TRBD1. CDR3 DNA sequence: TGTGCCATCAGTGACCCGCAGGGGGCTGGTTGGGGCTACACCTTC. It codes for CAISDPQGAGWGYTF.